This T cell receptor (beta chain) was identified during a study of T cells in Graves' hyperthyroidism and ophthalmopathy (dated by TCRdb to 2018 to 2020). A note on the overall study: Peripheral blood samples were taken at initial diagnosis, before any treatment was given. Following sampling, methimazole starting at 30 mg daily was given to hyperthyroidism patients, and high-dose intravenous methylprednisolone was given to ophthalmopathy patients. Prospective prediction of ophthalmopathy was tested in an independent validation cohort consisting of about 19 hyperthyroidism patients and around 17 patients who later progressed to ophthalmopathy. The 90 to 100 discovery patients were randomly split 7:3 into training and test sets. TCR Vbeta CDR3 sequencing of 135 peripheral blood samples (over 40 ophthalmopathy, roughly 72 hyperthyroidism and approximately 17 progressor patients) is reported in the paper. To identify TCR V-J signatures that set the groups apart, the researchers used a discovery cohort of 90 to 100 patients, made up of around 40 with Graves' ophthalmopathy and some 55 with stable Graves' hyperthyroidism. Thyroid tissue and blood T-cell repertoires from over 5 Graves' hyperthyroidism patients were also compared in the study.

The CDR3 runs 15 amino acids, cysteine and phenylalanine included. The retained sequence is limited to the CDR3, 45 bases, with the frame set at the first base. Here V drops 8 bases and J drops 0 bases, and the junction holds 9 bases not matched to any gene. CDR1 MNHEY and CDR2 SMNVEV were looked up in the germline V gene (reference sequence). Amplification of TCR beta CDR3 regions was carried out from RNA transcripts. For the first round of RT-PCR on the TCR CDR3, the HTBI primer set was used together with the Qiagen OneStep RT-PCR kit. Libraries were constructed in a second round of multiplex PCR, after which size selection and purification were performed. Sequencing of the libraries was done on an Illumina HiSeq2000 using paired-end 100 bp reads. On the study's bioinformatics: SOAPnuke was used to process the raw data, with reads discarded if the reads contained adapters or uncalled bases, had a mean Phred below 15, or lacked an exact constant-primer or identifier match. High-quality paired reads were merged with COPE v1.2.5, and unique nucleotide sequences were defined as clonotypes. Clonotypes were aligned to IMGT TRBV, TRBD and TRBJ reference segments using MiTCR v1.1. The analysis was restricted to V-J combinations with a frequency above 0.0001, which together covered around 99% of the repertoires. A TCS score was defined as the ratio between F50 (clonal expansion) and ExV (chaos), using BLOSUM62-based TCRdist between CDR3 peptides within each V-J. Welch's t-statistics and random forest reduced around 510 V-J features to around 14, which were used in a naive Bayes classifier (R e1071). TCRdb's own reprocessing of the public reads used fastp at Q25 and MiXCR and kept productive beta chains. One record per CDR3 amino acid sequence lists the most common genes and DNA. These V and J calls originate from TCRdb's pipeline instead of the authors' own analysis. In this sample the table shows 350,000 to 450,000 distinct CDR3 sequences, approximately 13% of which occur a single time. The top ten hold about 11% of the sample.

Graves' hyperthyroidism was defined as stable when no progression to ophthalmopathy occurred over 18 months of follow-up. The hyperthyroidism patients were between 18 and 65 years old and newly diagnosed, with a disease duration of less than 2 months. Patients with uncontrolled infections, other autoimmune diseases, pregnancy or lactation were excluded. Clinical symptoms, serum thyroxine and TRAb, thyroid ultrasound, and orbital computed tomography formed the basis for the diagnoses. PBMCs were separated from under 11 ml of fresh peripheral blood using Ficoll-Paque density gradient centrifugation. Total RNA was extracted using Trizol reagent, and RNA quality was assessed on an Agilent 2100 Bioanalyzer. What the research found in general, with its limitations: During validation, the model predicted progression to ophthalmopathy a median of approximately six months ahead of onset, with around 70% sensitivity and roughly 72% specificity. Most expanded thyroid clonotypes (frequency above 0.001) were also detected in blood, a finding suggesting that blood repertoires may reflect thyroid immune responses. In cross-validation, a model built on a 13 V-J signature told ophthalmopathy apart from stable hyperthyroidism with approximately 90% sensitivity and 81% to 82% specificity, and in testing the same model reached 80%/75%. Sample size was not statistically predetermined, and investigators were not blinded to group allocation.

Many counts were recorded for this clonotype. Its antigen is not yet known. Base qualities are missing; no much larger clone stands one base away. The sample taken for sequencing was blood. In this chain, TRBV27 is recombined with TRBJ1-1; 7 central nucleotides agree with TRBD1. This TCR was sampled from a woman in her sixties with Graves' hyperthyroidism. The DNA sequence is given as TGTGCCAGCGCGCGACCGGGACAGTTGAACACTGAAGCTTTCTTT. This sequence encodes CASARPGQLNTEAFF.